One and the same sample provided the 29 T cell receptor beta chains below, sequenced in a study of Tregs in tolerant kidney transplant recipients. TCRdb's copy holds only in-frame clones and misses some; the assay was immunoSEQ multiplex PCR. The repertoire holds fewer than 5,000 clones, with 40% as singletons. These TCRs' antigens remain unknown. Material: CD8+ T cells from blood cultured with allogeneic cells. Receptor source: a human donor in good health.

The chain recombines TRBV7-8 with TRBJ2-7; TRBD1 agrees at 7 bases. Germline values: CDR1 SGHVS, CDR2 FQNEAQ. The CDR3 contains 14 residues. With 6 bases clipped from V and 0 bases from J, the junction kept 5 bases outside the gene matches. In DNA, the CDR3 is TGTGCCAGCAGTTGGACAGGCTCCTCCTACGAGCAGTACTTC. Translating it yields CASSWTGSSYEQYF.

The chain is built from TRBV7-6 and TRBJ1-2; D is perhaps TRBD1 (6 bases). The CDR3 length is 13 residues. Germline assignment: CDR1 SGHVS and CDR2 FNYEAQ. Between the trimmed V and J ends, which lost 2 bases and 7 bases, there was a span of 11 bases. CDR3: CASSLNRVSGYTF. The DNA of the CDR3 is TGTGCCAGCAGCTTAAACAGGGTCTCTGGCTACACCTTC.

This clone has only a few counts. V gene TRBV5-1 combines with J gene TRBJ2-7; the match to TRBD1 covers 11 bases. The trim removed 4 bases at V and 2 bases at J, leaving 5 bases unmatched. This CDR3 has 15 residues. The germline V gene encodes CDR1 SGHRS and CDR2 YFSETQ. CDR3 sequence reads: CASSPGTGGAYEQYF. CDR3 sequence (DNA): TGCGCCAGCAGCCCCGGGACAGGGGGAGCCTACGAGCAGTACTTC.

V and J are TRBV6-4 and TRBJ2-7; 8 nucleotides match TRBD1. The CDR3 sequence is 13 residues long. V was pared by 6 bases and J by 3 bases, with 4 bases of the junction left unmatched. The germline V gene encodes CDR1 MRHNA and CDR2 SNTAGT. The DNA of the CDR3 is TGTGCCAGCAGCCTAGGACAGGGCTACGAGCAGTACTTC. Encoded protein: CASSLGQGYEQYF.

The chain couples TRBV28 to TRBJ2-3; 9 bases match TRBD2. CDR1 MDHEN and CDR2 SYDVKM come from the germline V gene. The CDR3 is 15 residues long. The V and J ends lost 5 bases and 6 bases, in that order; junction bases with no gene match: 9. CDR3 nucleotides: TGTGCCAGCAGTCGTAGCGGGGGAGTAGGTGATACGCAGTATTTT. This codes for CASSRSGGVGDTQYF.

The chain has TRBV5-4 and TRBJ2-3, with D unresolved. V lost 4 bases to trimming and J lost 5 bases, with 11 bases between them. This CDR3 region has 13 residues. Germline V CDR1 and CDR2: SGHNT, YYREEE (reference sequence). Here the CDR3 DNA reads TGTGCCAGCAGCCAGTGGTTAGGAGATACGCAGTATTTT. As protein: CASSQWLGDTQYF.

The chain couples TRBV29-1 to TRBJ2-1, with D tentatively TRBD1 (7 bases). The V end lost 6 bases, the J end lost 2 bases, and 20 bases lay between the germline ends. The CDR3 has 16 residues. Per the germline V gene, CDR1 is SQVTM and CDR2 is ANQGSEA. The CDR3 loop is CSVASGGTAPYNEQFF. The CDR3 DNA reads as TGCAGCGTCGCGTCAGGGGGGACAGCACCCTACAATGAGCAGTTCTTC.

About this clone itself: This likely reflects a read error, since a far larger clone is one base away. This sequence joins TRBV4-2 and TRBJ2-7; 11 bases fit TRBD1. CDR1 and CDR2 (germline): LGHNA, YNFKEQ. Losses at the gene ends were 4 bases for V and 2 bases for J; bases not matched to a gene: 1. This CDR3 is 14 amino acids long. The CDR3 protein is CASSPGQGAYEQYF. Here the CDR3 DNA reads TGTGCCAGCAGCCCGGGACAGGGGGCCTACGAGCAGTACTTC.

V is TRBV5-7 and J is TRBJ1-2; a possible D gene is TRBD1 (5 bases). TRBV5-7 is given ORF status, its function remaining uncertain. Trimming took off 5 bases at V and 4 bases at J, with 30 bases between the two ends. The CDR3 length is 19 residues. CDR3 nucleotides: TGTGCCAGCAGTCCTCTGTCAGGAGGGGCCACGATCGGGGGCTATGGCTACACCTTC. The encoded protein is CASSPLSGGATIGGYGYTF.

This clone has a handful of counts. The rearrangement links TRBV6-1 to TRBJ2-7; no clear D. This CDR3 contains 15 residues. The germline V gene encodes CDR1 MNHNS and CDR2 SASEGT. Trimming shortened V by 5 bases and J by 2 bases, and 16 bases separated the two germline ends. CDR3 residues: CASSHALFGTYEQYF. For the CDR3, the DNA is TGTGCCAGCAGTCACGCCCTTTTTGGGACCTACGAGCAGTACTTC.

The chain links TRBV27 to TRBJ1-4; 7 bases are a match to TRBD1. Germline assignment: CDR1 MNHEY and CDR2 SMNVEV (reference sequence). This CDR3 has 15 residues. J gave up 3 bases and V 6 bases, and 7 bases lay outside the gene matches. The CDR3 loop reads CASRPGTVANEKLFF. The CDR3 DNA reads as TGTGCCAGCAGGCCCGGGACAGTAGCTAATGAAAAACTGTTTTTT.

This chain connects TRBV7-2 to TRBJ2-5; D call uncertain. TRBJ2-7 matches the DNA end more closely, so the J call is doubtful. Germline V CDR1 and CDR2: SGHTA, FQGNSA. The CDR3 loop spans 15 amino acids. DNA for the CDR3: TGTGCCAGCACCTCGCCGGAGTCTGTCTTCTACGAGCAGTACTTC. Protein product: CASTSPESVFYEQYF.

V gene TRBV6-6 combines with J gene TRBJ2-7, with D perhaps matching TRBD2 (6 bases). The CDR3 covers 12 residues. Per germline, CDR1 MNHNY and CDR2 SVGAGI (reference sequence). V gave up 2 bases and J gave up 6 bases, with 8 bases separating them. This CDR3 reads CASSYGGAEQYF. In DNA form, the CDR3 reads TGTGCCAGCAGTTACGGAGGGGCCGAGCAGTACTTC.

In nucleotides, the CDR3 is TGCGCCAGCAGCCCTGGGACCGGGCAAGAGACCCAGTACTTC. Translating it yields CASSPGTGQETQYF. The J gene is TRBJ2-5, the V gene TRBV5-1; D is possibly TRBD1 or TRBD2 (5 bases each). Per germline, CDR1 SGHRS and CDR2 YFSETQ. With 4 bases removed from V and 2 bases from J, the gap between germline ends came to 12 bases. The CDR3 consists of 14 residues.

The CDR3 region is CASSHYGGGGAVADTQYF. The DNA for the CDR3 is TGTGCCAGCAGCCACTACGGGGGAGGGGGGGCCGTGGCAGATACGCAGTATTTT. The chain is built from TRBV9 and TRBJ2-3; D perhaps matches TRBD2 (7 bases). Trimming pared 4 bases from V and 4 bases from J, leaving 25 bases between. Germline assignment: CDR1 SGDLS and CDR2 YYNGEE. This CDR3 is built from 18 residues.

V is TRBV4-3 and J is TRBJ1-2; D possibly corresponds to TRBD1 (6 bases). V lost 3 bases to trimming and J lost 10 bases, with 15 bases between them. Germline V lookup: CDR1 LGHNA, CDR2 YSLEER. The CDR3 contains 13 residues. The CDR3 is CASSHSNRVDYTF. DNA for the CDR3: TGCGCCAGCAGCCACTCAAACAGGGTGGACTACACCTTC.

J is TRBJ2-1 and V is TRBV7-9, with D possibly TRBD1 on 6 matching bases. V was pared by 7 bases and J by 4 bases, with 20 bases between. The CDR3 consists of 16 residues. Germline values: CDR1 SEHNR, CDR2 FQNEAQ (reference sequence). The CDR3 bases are TGTGCCAGCACCACCGAGACAGGCGCACATTACAATGAGCAGTTCTTC. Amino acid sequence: CASTTETGAHYNEQFF.

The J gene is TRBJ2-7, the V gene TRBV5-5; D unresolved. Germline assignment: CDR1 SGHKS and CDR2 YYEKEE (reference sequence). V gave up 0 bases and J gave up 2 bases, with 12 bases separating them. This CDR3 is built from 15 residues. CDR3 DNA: TGTGCCAGCAGCTTGGACGGCCTAACGACCTACGAGCAGTACTTC. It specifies CASSLDGLTTYEQYF.

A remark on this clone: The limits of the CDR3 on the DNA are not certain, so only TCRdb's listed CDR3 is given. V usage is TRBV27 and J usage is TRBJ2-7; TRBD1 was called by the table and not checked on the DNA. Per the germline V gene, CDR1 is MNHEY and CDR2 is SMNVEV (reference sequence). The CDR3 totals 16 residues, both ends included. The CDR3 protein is CASSTSDRISSYEQYF.

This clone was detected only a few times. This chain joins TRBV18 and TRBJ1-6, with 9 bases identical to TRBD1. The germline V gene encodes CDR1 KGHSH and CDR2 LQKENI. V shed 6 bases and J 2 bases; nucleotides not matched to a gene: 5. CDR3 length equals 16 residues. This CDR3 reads CASSHRGRAYNSPLHF. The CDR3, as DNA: TGTGCCAGCTCGCACAGGGGGCGCGCCTATAATTCACCCCTCCACTTT.

CDR3 DNA sequence: TGCGCCAGCAGCTTGTCAGCGGGGGGGTACAATGAGCAGTTCTTC. It encodes CASSLSAGGYNEQFF. The chain couples TRBV5-1 to TRBJ2-1, with TRBD2 identical over 10 bases. The CDR3 totals 15 residues. Germline loops: CDR1 SGHRS, CDR2 YFSETQ. The V segment lost 1 base and the J segment 4 bases; nucleotides outside the gene matches: 2.

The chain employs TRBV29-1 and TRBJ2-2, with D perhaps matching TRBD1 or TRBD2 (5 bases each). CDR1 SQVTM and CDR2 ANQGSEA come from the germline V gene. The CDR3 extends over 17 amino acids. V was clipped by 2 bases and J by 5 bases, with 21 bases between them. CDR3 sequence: CSVESRGRASGTGELFF. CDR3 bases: TGCAGCGTTGAAAGTCGGGGCAGGGCATCTGGTACCGGGGAGCTGTTTTTT.

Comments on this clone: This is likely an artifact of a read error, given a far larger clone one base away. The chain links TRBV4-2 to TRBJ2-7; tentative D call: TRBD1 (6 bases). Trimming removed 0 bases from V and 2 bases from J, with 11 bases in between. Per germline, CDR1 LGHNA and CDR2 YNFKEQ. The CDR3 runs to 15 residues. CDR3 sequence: CASSQDRTEPYEQYF. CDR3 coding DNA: TGTGCCAGCAGCCAAGACAGGACAGAACCCTACGAGCAGTACTTC.

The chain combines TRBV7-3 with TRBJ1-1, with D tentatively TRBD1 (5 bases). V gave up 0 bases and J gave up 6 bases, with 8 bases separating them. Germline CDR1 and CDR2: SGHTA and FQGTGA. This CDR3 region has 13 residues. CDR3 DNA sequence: TGTGCCAGCAGCTTAACGACGACAGCTGAAGCTTTCTTT. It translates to CASSLTTTAEAFF.

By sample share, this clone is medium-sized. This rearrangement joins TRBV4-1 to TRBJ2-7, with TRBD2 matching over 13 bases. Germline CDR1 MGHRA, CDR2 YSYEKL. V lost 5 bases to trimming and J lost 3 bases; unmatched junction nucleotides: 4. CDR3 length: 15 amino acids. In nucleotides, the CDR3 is TGCGCCAGCAGCAGAGGGACTAGCGGGATCTACGAGCAGTACTTC. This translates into CASSRGTSGIYEQYF.

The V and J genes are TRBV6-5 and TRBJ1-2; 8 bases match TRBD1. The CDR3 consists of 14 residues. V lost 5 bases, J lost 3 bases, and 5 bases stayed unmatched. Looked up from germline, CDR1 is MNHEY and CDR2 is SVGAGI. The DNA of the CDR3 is TGTGCCAGCAGTCAGGGACAGGCCTACTATGGCTACACCTTC. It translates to CASSQGQAYYGYTF.

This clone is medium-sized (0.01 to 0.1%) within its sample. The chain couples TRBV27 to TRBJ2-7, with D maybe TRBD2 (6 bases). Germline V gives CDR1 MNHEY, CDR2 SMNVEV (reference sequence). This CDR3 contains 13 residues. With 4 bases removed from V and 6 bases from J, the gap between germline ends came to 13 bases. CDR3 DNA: TGTGCCAGCAGTTGGGCAGGCGGGGTCGAGCAGTACTTC. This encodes CASSWAGGVEQYF.

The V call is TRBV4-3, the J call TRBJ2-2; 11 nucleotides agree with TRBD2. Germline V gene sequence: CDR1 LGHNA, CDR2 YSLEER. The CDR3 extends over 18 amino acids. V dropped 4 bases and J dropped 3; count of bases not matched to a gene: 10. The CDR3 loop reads CASSRDLAGGPYTGELFF. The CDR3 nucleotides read TGCGCCAGCAGCCGAGATCTAGCGGGAGGACCCTACACCGGGGAGCTGTTTTTT.

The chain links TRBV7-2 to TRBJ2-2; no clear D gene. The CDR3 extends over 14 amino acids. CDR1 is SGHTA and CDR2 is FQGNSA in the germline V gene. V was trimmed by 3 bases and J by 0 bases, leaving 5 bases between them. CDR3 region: CASSFSANTGELFF. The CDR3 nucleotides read TGTGCCAGCAGCTTCTCTGCGAACACCGGGGAGCTGTTTTTT. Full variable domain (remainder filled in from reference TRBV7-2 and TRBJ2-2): GAGVSQSPSNKVTEKGKDVELRCDPISGHTALYWYRQSLGQGLEFLIYFQGNSAPDKSGLPSDRFSAERTGGSVSTLTIQRTQQEDSAVYLCASSFSANTGELFFGEGSRLTVL.